Following are 7 T cell receptor beta chains from one sample sequenced in a study of T cell repertoires in cytomegalovirus infection. Each CDR3 protein gets one entry after TCRdb re-called the reads with MiXCR. The sample includes 490,000 or so distinct CDR3 sequences, 10% to 12% of them seen just once. The sequenced material came from PBMCs. The source is a human donor in good health (CMV status not recorded). Some clones in this sample may be carry-over from other donors' samples.

The sample holds many counts of this clonotype. CDR3 region: CASSSGGAADTQYF. In DNA, the CDR3 is TGTGCCAGCAGCTCCGGGGGGGCCGCAGATACGCAGTATTTT. The chain employs TRBV7-3 and TRBJ2-3; 8 nucleotides agree with TRBD2. The germline gives CDR1 SGHTA, CDR2 FQGTGA. The CDR3 runs 14 residues. Trimming took 4 bases from V and 4 from J; bases not matched to a gene: 4. Drawing the rest from reference TRBV7-3 and TRBJ2-3, the complete variable domain is GAGVSQTPSNKVTEKGKYVELRCDPISGHTALYWYRQSLGQGPEFLIYFQGTGAADDSGLPNDRFFAVRPEGSVSTLKIQRTERGDSAVYLCASSSGGAADTQYFGPGTRLTVL.

This clonotype occurred many times. The genes are TRBV12-3 or TRBV12-4 and TRBJ1-1; D is perhaps TRBD1 (6 bases). The CDR3 sequence is 15 residues long. V lost 6 bases and J 3 bases, leaving 17 bases between the germline ends. Here the CDR3 reads CASSPRAGGYTEAFF. CDR3 DNA sequence: TGTGCCAGCAGCCCAAGGGCGGGGGGCTACACTGAAGCTTTCTTT.

Many counts were recorded for this clonotype. The chain has TRBV19 and TRBJ2-6; 9 bases agree with TRBD2. The CDR3 length is 16 residues. V shed 7 bases, J shed 2 bases, and the junction held 6 bases outside the gene matches. CDR1 LNHDA and CDR2 SQIVND come from the germline V gene (reference sequence). The CDR3: CASKGAGGTGANVLTF. As DNA, the CDR3 is TGTGCCAGTAAGGGGGCGGGAGGGACTGGGGCCAACGTCCTGACTTTC. The full variable domain, its missing parts supplied by reference TRBV19 and TRBJ2-6, is DGGITQSPKYLFRKEGQNVTLSCEQNLNHDAMYWYRQDPGQGLRLIYYSQIVNDFQKGDIAEGYSVSREKKESFPLTVTSAQKNPTAFYLCASKGAGGTGANVLTFGAGSRLTVL.

This clonotype was counted many times. V and J are TRBV5-5 and TRBJ2-7, with D possibly TRBD2 on 5 matching bases. This CDR3 comprises 14 residues. Looked up from germline, CDR1 is SGHKS and CDR2 is YYEKEE (reference sequence). V was clipped by 0 bases and J by 3 bases, with 10 bases between them. The CDR3 region is CASSLDAGVYEQYF. The DNA for the CDR3 is TGTGCCAGCAGCTTGGATGCGGGTGTCTACGAGCAGTACTTC.

There are many counts of this clonotype. The rearrangement uses TRBV7-9 and TRBJ2-4; D uncertain. Trimming removed 3 bases at V and 5 bases at J, with 11 bases between. The CDR3 covers 14 residues. Germline assignment: CDR1 SEHNR and CDR2 FQNEAQ (reference sequence). In nucleotides, the CDR3 is TGTGCCAGCAGCTTCTTGGGGAAACAAAACATTCAGTACTTC. It specifies CASSFLGKQNIQYF.

This clonotype occurred a few times. The chain links TRBV7-8 to TRBJ1-2, with D hard to call. CDR1 and CDR2 (germline): SGHVS, FQNEAQ. This CDR3 has 15 amino acids. Trimming stripped 0 bases from V and 4 bases from J, with 12 bases between. The CDR3 reads CASSLALGGSYGYTF. For the CDR3, the DNA is TGTGCCAGCAGCTTAGCCCTGGGAGGGAGCTATGGCTACACCTTC.

The sample holds a few counts of this clonotype. V gene TRBV28 combines with J gene TRBJ2-7; the match to TRBD1 covers 8 bases. The CDR3 is 13 residues long. After removal of 6 bases from V and 3 bases from J, the junction contained 4 bases not matched to a gene. Germline V gives CDR1 MDHEN, CDR2 SYDVKM. The CDR3 spells CASRVDRGYEQYF. CDR3 DNA sequence: TGTGCCAGCAGGGTTGACAGGGGCTACGAGCAGTACTTC. Full variable domain (rest looked up from reference TRBV28 and TRBJ2-7): DVKVTQSSRYLVKRTGEKVFLECVQDMDHENMFWYRQDPGLGLRLIYFSYDVKMKEKGDIPEGYSVSREKKERFSLILESASTNQTSMYLCASRVDRGYEQYFGPGTRLTVT.